Listed here are 30 T cell receptor beta chains from one sample, sequenced in a study of blood T cell repertoires in COVID-19. Measured with immunoSEQ multiplex PCR; TCRdb has only the in-frame clones, and not every one. The sample includes around 290,000 clones, around nine tenths of them seen just once. Source material: peripheral blood. The receptors here all came from a woman between 65 and 79 years old with COVID-19, enrolled during active disease.

V gene TRBV2 combines with J gene TRBJ1-4; possible D gene TRBD1, 5 bases. From germline, CDR1 is SNHLY and CDR2 FYNNEI. Trimming cost V 4 bases and J 5 bases, with 8 bases left between them. The CDR3 extends over 13 amino acids. DNA for the CDR3: TGTGCCAGCAGTGGCAGGGAAAATGAAAAACTGTTTTTT. Its protein is CASSGRENEKLFF.

In its sample, this clone was seen once. The chain is built from TRBV27 and TRBJ2-1, with D unresolved. The germline gives CDR1 MNHEY, CDR2 SMNVEV (reference sequence). CDR3 length equals 11 residues. Trimming stripped 6 bases from V and 6 bases from J, with 6 bases between. The CDR3 spells CASSRFNEQFF. In nucleotides, the CDR3 is TGTGCCAGCAGCCGGTTCAATGAGCAGTTCTTC.

This clone was detected only once. V and J are TRBV18 and TRBJ1-1; D might be TRBD1 (6 bases). The V gene lost 6 bases and the J gene lost 6 bases, with 17 bases spanning the gap. Germline V lookup: CDR1 KGHSH, CDR2 LQKENI. The CDR3 has 14 residues. The CDR3 nucleotides read TGTGCCAGCTCTCAGCAGGGGATTTCGGCTGAAGCTTTCTTT. Its protein is CASSQQGISAEAFF.

The chain is built from TRBV2 and TRBJ2-7, with 9 bases identical to TRBD1. The junction had 2 bases not matched to a gene; V was cut back by 8 bases and J by 3 bases. The CDR3 is 12 residues long. Germline-derived CDR1 and CDR2 are SNHLY and FYNNEI. In DNA form, the CDR3 reads TGTGCCAGCGGGGACAGGGTCTACGAGCAGTACTTC. It encodes CASGDRVYEQYF.

This clone was observed a single time. J is TRBJ2-3 and V is TRBV9, with 9 bases matching TRBD2. Germline assignment: CDR1 SGDLS and CDR2 YYNGEE. After removal of 4 bases from V and 3 bases from J, the junction contained 9 bases not matched to a gene. The CDR3 sequence is 16 residues long. CDR3 region: CASSPRASGITDTQYF. CDR3 sequence (DNA): TGTGCCAGCAGCCCACGGGCTAGCGGGATAACAGATACGCAGTATTTT.

The chain employs TRBV11-3 and TRBJ2-1; 13 bases are shared with TRBD2. V lost 6 bases to trimming and J lost 8 bases; unmatched junction nucleotides: 7. The CDR3 loop spans 15 amino acids. CDR1 and CDR2 (germline): SGHNT, YENEEA. DNA of the CDR3: TGTGCCAGCAGTCCAACTAGCGGGGGGGCCCATGAGCAGTTCTTC. Protein sequence: CASSPTSGGAHEQFF.

On this clone itself: Other DNA sequences in this sample translate to the same CDR3. The rearrangement joins TRBV27 to TRBJ2-7; 7 nucleotides align to TRBD1. The CDR3 runs 15 residues. Looked up from germline, CDR1 is MNHEY and CDR2 is SMNVEV (reference sequence). V gave up 6 bases and J gave up 3 bases; unmatched junction bases: 11. The DNA for the CDR3 is TGTGCCAGCAGGGTAGGACAGGTCGGAGGCTACGAGCAGTACTTC. Translation gives CASRVGQVGGYEQYF.

The chain uses TRBV4-2 and TRBJ2-2, with 8 nucleotides matching TRBD2. This CDR3 is 15 amino acids long. V gave up 0 bases and J gave up 6 bases; unmatched junction bases: 3. Per germline, CDR1 LGHNA and CDR2 YNFKEQ. The CDR3 DNA reads as TGTGCCAGCAGCCAAGAAGAAGCGGGGGCCGGGGAGCTGTTTTTT. Encoded protein: CASSQEEAGAGELFF.

The genes are TRBV6-4 and TRBJ1-2, with 10 bases matching TRBD1. With V trimmed by 3 bases and J by 5 bases, 6 bases remained unmatched. The V gene's germline CDR1 is MRHNA and CDR2 SNTAGT. The CDR3 extends over 15 amino acids. The CDR3: CASSETGTGVYGYTF. Written as DNA, the CDR3 is TGTGCCAGCAGTGAAACCGGGACAGGGGTGTATGGCTACACCTTC.

V usage is TRBV30 and J usage is TRBJ1-5, with a tentative D call TRBD1 (5 bases). This CDR3 is built from 13 residues. Germline CDR1 is GTSNPN and CDR2 is SVGIG (reference sequence). V was shortened by 3 bases and J by 2 bases, with 8 bases between the two germline ends. The CDR3, as DNA: TGTGCCTGGAGGGGCAGGGGCAATCAGCCCCAGCATTTT. It is translated as CAWRGRGNQPQHF.

This clone was seen repeatedly, ten times or more. This chain joins TRBV12-3 or TRBV12-4 and TRBJ1-1; D might be TRBD1 (5 bases). Deletions cut 5 bases from V and 6 bases from J, with 13 bases between. This CDR3 region has 13 residues. The CDR3 sequence: CASSGWGGPEAFF. The CDR3 DNA sequence: TGTGCCAGCAGTGGCTGGGGGGGACCTGAAGCTTTCTTT.

The rearrangement joins TRBV28 to TRBJ2-7; TRBD1 matches at 8 bases. Germline CDR1 is MDHEN and CDR2 is SYDVKM. The CDR3 has 13 amino acids. The V segment lost 5 bases and the J segment 6 bases; nucleotides outside the gene matches: 6. CDR3 DNA: TGTGCCAGCAGTCAATCGCAGGGGGCCGAGCAGTACTTC. It codes for CASSQSQGAEQYF.

This clone showed up just once. The chain is built from TRBV9 and TRBJ1-2; 7 bases are shared with TRBD1. Germline CDR1 reads SGDLS; CDR2 reads YYNGEE. This CDR3 spans 16 amino acids. The V gene end was trimmed by 0 bases and the J gene end by 2 bases; junction bases not matched to a gene: 7. CDR3 sequence reads: CASSVDVRGRNYGYTF. In DNA form, the CDR3 reads TGTGCCAGCAGCGTAGATGTGAGGGGGCGAAACTATGGCTACACCTTC.

The rearrangement links TRBV27 to TRBJ2-1, with a possible D match to TRBD2 (6 bases). Deletions cut 6 bases from V and 8 bases from J, with 17 bases between. The CDR3 is 14 residues long. Germline CDR1 is MNHEY and CDR2 is SMNVEV (reference sequence). The CDR3: CASRSSGSLDEQFF. CDR3 in DNA: TGTGCCAGCAGAAGTAGCGGTTCCCTGGATGAGCAGTTCTTC.

The chain recombines TRBV5-1 with TRBJ1-2; TRBD1 matches 9 bases. Losses at the gene ends were 0 bases for V and 5 bases for J; bases not matched to a gene: 2. The CDR3 is made up of 14 amino acids. Germline CDR1 SGHRS, CDR2 YFSETQ. For the CDR3, the DNA is TGCGCCAGCAGCTTGGGGGACAGGGAATATGGCTACACCTTC. Translated, it gives CASSLGDREYGYTF.

This sequence joins TRBV6-4 and TRBJ2-3; 9 positions agree with TRBD2. The CDR3 has 16 residues. Germline assignment: CDR1 MRHNA and CDR2 SNTAGT. The J segment lost 4 bases and the V segment lost 0 bases, leaving 5 bases of the junction unmatched. CDR3 DNA sequence: TGTGCCAGCAGTGACTCCCCCGGCGGGGGGGCAGATACGCAGTATTTT. As protein: CASSDSPGGGADTQYF.

Only one count was recorded for this clone. The genes are TRBV6-5 and TRBJ2-1; tentatively, D is TRBD2 (7 bases). This CDR3 comprises 16 residues. CDR1 is MNHEY, CDR2 SVGAGI, per germline. V was clipped by 0 bases and J by 6 bases, with 15 bases between them. The CDR3 spells CASSYSAGAHLNEQFF. The CDR3 DNA sequence: TGTGCCAGCAGTTACTCGGCGGGGGCTCACCTCAATGAGCAGTTCTTC.

The gene calls are TRBV2 and TRBJ2-1; TRBD2 agrees at 12 bases. The CDR3 runs to 14 residues. Germline V gene sequence: CDR1 SNHLY, CDR2 FYNNEI. The V gene end was trimmed by 5 bases and the J gene end by 15 bases; junction bases not matched to a gene: 11. CDR3 in DNA: TGTGCCAGCAGTTCCTTGTCTAGCGGGGGGGCGCTGTTCTTC. Its protein is CASSSLSSGGALFF.

V gene TRBV7-9 combines with J gene TRBJ2-5; D not certain. V dropped 6 bases and J dropped 5 bases, with 10 bases sitting between them. This CDR3 spans 12 amino acids. Germline loops: CDR1 SEHNR, CDR2 FQNEAQ (reference sequence). The CDR3 DNA is TGTGCCAGCAGTTTCCTCCCGGAGACCCAGTACTTC. Translated, it gives CASSFLPETQYF.

The CDR3 reads CASSQGERHDPTGGYNYGYTF. The CDR3, as DNA: TGCGCCAGCAGCCAAGGGGAACGTCACGACCCCACAGGGGGCTATAACTATGGCTACACCTTC. The gene calls are TRBV4-1 and TRBJ1-2, with 9 bases matching TRBD1. This CDR3 spans 21 amino acids. The trim removed 1 base at V and 1 base at J, leaving 19 bases unmatched. Germline assignment: CDR1 MGHRA and CDR2 YSYEKL.

This clone was detected once. The CDR3 DNA is TGTGCCAGCAGTGAAGGCGGGGACACTGAAGCTTTCTTT. This sequence encodes CASSEGGDTEAFF. This rearrangement joins TRBV6-1 to TRBJ1-1; D is unclear. Trimming removed 1 base from V and 3 bases from J, with 6 bases in between. Germline CDR1 is MNHNS and CDR2 is SASEGT. The CDR3 contains 13 residues.

V usage is TRBV19 and J usage is TRBJ2-3; 13 positions agree with TRBD2. Trimming cost V 1 base and J 6 bases; bases outside gene matches: 4. This CDR3 is built from 16 residues. Germline V gene sequence: CDR1 LNHDA, CDR2 SQIVND (reference sequence). The CDR3 sequence: CASSIAGLAGADTQYF. The DNA for the CDR3 is TGTGCCAGTAGTATAGCCGGACTAGCGGGGGCGGATACGCAGTATTTT. Variable domain in full (rest from reference TRBV19 and TRBJ2-3): DGGITQSPKYLFRKEGQNVTLSCEQNLNHDAMYWYRQDPGQGLRLIYYSQIVNDFQKGDIAEGYSVSREKKESFPLTVTSAQKNPTAFYLCASSIAGLAGADTQYFGPGTRLTVL.

The chain has TRBV5-1 and TRBJ1-1, with TRBD1 matching 10 bases. This CDR3 contains 15 residues. V shed 0 bases, J shed 5 bases, and the junction held 4 bases outside the gene matches. Germline loops: CDR1 SGHRS, CDR2 YFSETQ. The CDR3 DNA reads as TGCGCCAGCAGCTTGGAAGACAGGGGGCGTACTGAAGCTTTCTTT. It is translated as CASSLEDRGRTEAFF.

The chain joins TRBV18 to TRBJ2-2; D is ambiguous. Trimming removed 4 bases from V and 0 bases from J, with 6 bases in between. The CDR3 extends over 14 amino acids. Germline V gene data show CDR1 as KGHSH and CDR2 as LQKENI. Here the CDR3 reads CASSRSTNTGELFF. The CDR3 nucleotides read TGTGCCAGCTCACGCAGTACGAACACCGGGGAGCTGTTTTTT.

There are a few counts of this clone. The chain carries TRBV9 and TRBJ1-1; D is ambiguous. The ends were cut back, 3 bases at V and 1 base at J, with 10 bases in the middle. The CDR3 totals 14 residues. Germline V gene sequence: CDR1 SGDLS, CDR2 YYNGEE. The CDR3 loop is CASSDSRSNTEAFF. The CDR3 DNA follows: TGTGCCAGCAGCGACTCGAGATCGAACACTGAAGCTTTCTTT.

The chain combines TRBV4-1 with TRBJ2-1; 8 nucleotides align to TRBD2. Germline values: CDR1 MGHRA, CDR2 YSYEKL. The CDR3 loop spans 15 amino acids. Losses at the gene ends were 3 bases for V and 8 bases for J; bases not matched to a gene: 9. Written as DNA, the CDR3 is TGCGCCAGCAGCCATTCAGAGCGGGGGATGGATGAGCAGTTCTTC. It is translated as CASSHSERGMDEQFF.

The rearrangement joins TRBV18 to TRBJ2-1; D may be TRBD2 (6 bases). Trimming took off 0 bases at V and 8 bases at J, with 11 bases between the two ends. The CDR3 loop spans 14 amino acids. Germline values: CDR1 KGHSH, CDR2 LQKENI. The CDR3 nucleotides read TGTGCCAGCTCACCACCGACTAGGGTGGATGAGCAGTTCTTC. It translates to CASSPPTRVDEQFF.

The chain recombines TRBV19 with TRBJ2-6; a possible D gene is TRBD2 (6 bases). This CDR3 has 16 amino acids. Trimming left V 4 bases short and J 0 bases short, with 10 bases between. Germline loops: CDR1 LNHDA, CDR2 SQIVND (reference sequence). CDR3 loop: CASSSRGSSGANVLTF. Here the CDR3 DNA reads TGTGCCAGTAGTAGTCGGGGGTCCTCTGGGGCCAACGTCCTGACTTTC.

This sequence joins TRBV12-5 and TRBJ2-1, with D perhaps matching TRBD1 (6 bases). Germline lookup yields CDR1 LGHNT and CDR2 FRNRAP. This CDR3 region has 13 residues. Trimming took off 7 bases at V and 8 bases at J, with 15 bases between the two ends. The CDR3 DNA follows: TGTGCTAGTGCCTTAAACAGGGACCATGAGCAGTTCTTC. It specifies CASALNRDHEQFF. Looking up the rest from reference TRBV12-5 and TRBJ2-1 gives the full variable domain: DARVTQTPRHKVTEMGQEVTMRCQPILGHNTVFWYRQTMMQGLELLAYFRNRAPLDDSGMPKDRFSAEMPDATLATLKIQPSEPRDSAVYFCASALNRDHEQFFGPGTRLTVL.

The chain couples TRBV2 to TRBJ2-1; D remains ambiguous. CDR1 SNHLY and CDR2 FYNNEI come from the germline V gene. The CDR3 is made up of 14 amino acids. V dropped 4 bases and J dropped 0 bases, with 7 bases sitting between them. The CDR3 coding sequence is TGTGCCAGCAGTGTGAAGAGCTCCTACAATGAGCAGTTCTTC. This translates into CASSVKSSYNEQFF.